This passage covers 29 T cell receptor beta chains from one sample sequenced in a study of immune evolution from preneoplasia to lung adenocarcinoma (dated by TCRdb to about 2021). The library came from the immunoSEQ multiplex PCR assay. The clones in this table, taken by TCRdb from immuneACCESS, are in-frame only. Not every clone is retained; where verified, under half of the shortfall comes from an unresolved V gene, and the cause of the rest is unknown. The sample table lists about 40,000 clones, about 73% of them with a count of one. The top ten clonotypes cover around 6.1% of the sample. Sequenced sample: FFPE invasive lung adenocarcinoma tissue. Explained via the paper, the cell subset or site label denotes: frankly invasive lung adenocarcinoma (ADC). Receptors originate from a person aged 55 to 69 with lung adenocarcinoma.

Turning to this clone: Other DNA sequences from this sample encode an identical CDR3 as well. The rearrangement uses TRBV10-3 and TRBJ2-7, with D uncertain. The CDR3 totals 12 residues. Germline CDR1 is ENHRY and CDR2 is SYGVKD. V was shortened by 4 bases and J by 7 bases, with 11 bases between the two germline ends. CDR3 coding DNA: TGTGCCATCAGTGGACGAGACCGTGAGCAGTACTTC. Residues: CAISGRDREQYF.

The chain links TRBV7-9 to TRBJ2-1; D is perhaps TRBD1 (5 bases). The CDR3 is 15 amino acids. The ends were cut back, 1 base at V and 8 bases at J, with 15 bases in the middle. Germline CDR1 reads SEHNR; CDR2 reads FQNEAQ (reference sequence). The CDR3 DNA is TGTGCCAGCAGCTTAGGGGGCATAGTCGCGGATGAGCAGTTCTTC. Translated, it gives CASSLGGIVADEQFF.

This clone was observed a handful of times. The chain couples TRBV19 to TRBJ2-2; a weak D match, TRBD1 (7 bases). V lost 9 bases to trimming and J lost 3 bases, with 23 bases between them. The germline CDR1 and CDR2 sequences are LNHDA and SQIVND (reference sequence). The CDR3 is 17 amino acids. The DNA for the CDR3 is TGTGCCAGCACGGGGAGACAGGGAGGTCAATACACCGGGGAGCTGTTTTTT. The encoded protein is CASTGRQGGQYTGELFF.

This chain links TRBV5-1 with TRBJ2-3; D not certain. CDR3 size: 16 residues. Trimming cost V 2 bases and J 4 bases, with 17 bases left between them. CDR1 and CDR2 from the germline V gene are SGHRS and YFSETQ. DNA of the CDR3: TGCGCCAGCAGCTTCTCCGTCTCTCCGGGTGCAGATACGCAGTATTTT. Protein product: CASSFSVSPGADTQYF.

This chain connects TRBV20-1 to TRBJ2-7; TRBD2 matches 8 bases. Per germline, CDR1 DFQATT and CDR2 SNEGSKA (reference sequence). CDR3 length: 10 residues. Losses at the gene ends were 4 bases for V and 7 bases for J; bases not matched to a gene: 0. The DNA of the CDR3 is TGCAGTGCTATAGCGGGAGAGCAGTACTTC. As protein: CSAIAGEQYF.

This chain connects TRBV28 to TRBJ1-2; D is unclear. V gave up 6 bases and J gave up 5 bases, with 13 bases separating them. The CDR3 length is 13 residues. From germline, CDR1 is MDHEN and CDR2 SYDVKM. The CDR3 region is CASRPADRYGYTF. In nucleotides, the CDR3 is TGTGCCAGCAGACCAGCTGACCGTTATGGCTACACCTTC.

This clone was detected only once. The rearrangement joins TRBV11-3 to TRBJ2-7, with D unresolved. Germline V CDR1 and CDR2: SGHNT, YENEEA. This CDR3 is built from 12 residues. Trimming removed 0 bases from V and 8 bases from J, with 8 bases in between. The CDR3 DNA sequence: TGTGCCAGCAGCTTAGATCGCGAAAAGCAGTACTTC. Its translation is CASSLDREKQYF.

This sequence joins TRBV28 and TRBJ1-2, with D perhaps matching TRBD1 (6 bases). The V end lost 6 bases, the J end lost 8 bases, and 19 bases lay between the germline ends. CDR3 length: 14 residues. Germline CDR1 MDHEN, CDR2 SYDVKM. For the CDR3, the DNA is TGTGCCAGCAGCCGCGGGGGCATTACAGGCGGCTACACCTTC. It translates to CASSRGGITGGYTF.

The rearrangement uses TRBV28 and TRBJ2-1; D is possibly TRBD1 or TRBD2 (5 bases each). The CDR3 length is 14 residues. The germline V and J ends were trimmed by 6 bases and 10 bases, with 19 bases remaining between them. Germline CDR1 reads MDHEN; CDR2 reads SYDVKM. This CDR3 is CASRPPGPRPEQFF. CDR3 DNA sequence: TGTGCCAGCAGACCACCGGGACCTCGGCCCGAGCAGTTCTTC.

This chain connects TRBV5-1 to TRBJ2-2; D is perhaps TRBD1 or TRBD2 (5 bases each). V dropped 0 bases and J dropped 13 bases, with 19 bases sitting between them. The CDR3 is made up of 15 amino acids. Germline V gene data show CDR1 as SGHRS and CDR2 as YFSETQ. CDR3 bases: TGCGCCAGCAGCTTGGCGGGACGGAGCGGTTTAGGGCTGTTTTTT. It codes for CASSLAGRSGLGLFF. Together with reference TRBV5-1 and TRBJ2-2, the CDR3 gives the full variable domain: KAGVTQTPRYLIKTRGQQVTLSCSPISGHRSVSWYQQTPGQGLQFLFEYFSETQRNKGNFPGRFSGRQFSNSRSEMNVSTLELGDSALYLCASSLAGRSGLGLFFGEGSRLTVL.

The chain has TRBV18 and TRBJ1-4; TRBD1 matches at 9 bases. The germline CDR1 and CDR2 sequences are KGHSH and LQKENI. V was pared by 5 bases and J by 5 bases, with 3 bases of the junction left unmatched. The CDR3 has 14 residues. The CDR3 sequence: CASSKGQGNEKLFF. The CDR3 region has the DNA TGTGCCAGCTCAAAGGGACAGGGAAATGAAAAACTGTTTTTT. Full variable domain (rest looked up from reference TRBV18 and TRBJ1-4): NAGVMQNPRHLVRRRGQEARLRCSPMKGHSHVYWYRQLPEEGLKFMVYLQKENIIDESGMPKERFSAEFPKEGPSILRIQQVVRGDSAAYFCASSKGQGNEKLFFGSGTQLSVL.

This clone has a handful of counts. This rearrangement joins TRBV29-1 to TRBJ2-7; D may be TRBD1 or TRBD2 (6 bases each). The V gene's germline CDR1 is SQVTM and CDR2 ANQGSEA. CDR3 size: 12 residues. Trimming took 4 bases from V and 6 from J, leaving 13 bases between them. CDR3 residues: CSVVGSGAEQYF. DNA of the CDR3: TGCAGCGTTGTGGGTTCGGGGGCCGAGCAGTACTTC.

CDR3 bases: TGTGCCATCAGTGACCGGGACAAATCTAATGAAAAACTGTTTTTT. Amino acids: CAISDRDKSNEKLFF. J is TRBJ1-4 and V is TRBV10-3; D may be TRBD1 (6 bases). The CDR3 is made up of 15 amino acids. Trimming cost V 3 bases and J 3 bases, with 11 bases left between them. Germline values: CDR1 ENHRY, CDR2 SYGVKD.

In DNA form, the CDR3 reads TGTGCCAGCAGCTTAGAACAGGGGGGGAGCACTGAAGCTTTCTTT. Amino acids: CASSLEQGGSTEAFF. The chain employs TRBV11-2 and TRBJ1-1; 8 bases map to TRBD1. Germline trimming cut 0 bases from V and 4 bases from J; bases unmatched to any gene: 4. This CDR3 has 15 amino acids. Germline assignment: CDR1 SGHAT and CDR2 FQNNGV.

V is TRBV19 and J is TRBJ1-3; D gene ambiguous. Germline lookup yields CDR1 LNHDA and CDR2 SQIVND (reference sequence). Trimming left V 9 bases short and J 5 bases short, with 14 bases between. The CDR3 is 13 residues long. The CDR3 region has the DNA TGTGCCAGCGAAGGCAGAATAAGAAACACCATATATTTT. Its translation is CASEGRIRNTIYF.

The V call is TRBV5-4, the J call TRBJ1-1, with D perhaps matching TRBD1 (5 bases). The germline V and J ends were trimmed by 3 bases and 3 bases, with 18 bases remaining between them. CDR3 size: 16 residues. Per the germline V gene, CDR1 is SGHNT and CDR2 is YYREEE (reference sequence). CDR3: CASSSLAKRGYTEAFF. The CDR3 DNA sequence: TGTGCCAGCAGCTCGCTGGCGAAGAGGGGTTACACTGAAGCTTTCTTT.

This clone has just one count. This chain links TRBV5-1 with TRBJ1-1; perhaps TRBD1 as D (5 bases). Germline loops: CDR1 SGHRS, CDR2 YFSETQ. This CDR3 comprises 15 residues. V was clipped by 1 base and J by 4 bases, with 14 bases between them. The CDR3 DNA reads as TGCGCCAGCAGCTTGTTAGGGGTTCTGGGCACTGAAGCTTTCTTT. It yields the protein CASSLLGVLGTEAFF.

This chain links TRBV19 with TRBJ2-2, with D possibly TRBD2 on 6 matching bases. This CDR3 spans 14 amino acids. Germline CDR1 is LNHDA and CDR2 is SQIVND (reference sequence). The V and J ends lost 1 base and 4 bases respectively, with 7 bases between them. The CDR3 sequence: CASSIGGVTGELFF. DNA of the CDR3: TGTGCCAGTAGTATAGGGGGGGTCACCGGGGAGCTGTTTTTT.

The rearrangement links TRBV5-1 to TRBJ2-3; D possibly matches TRBD1 or TRBD2 (6 bases each). The CDR3 totals 15 residues. V shed 4 bases and J shed 0 bases, with 12 bases lying between them. The V gene's germline CDR1 is SGHRS and CDR2 YFSETQ. The CDR3 DNA follows: TGCGCCAGCAGCCTGGGGGGCCCTAGCACAGATACGCAGTATTTT. Translating it yields CASSLGGPSTDTQYF.

The V gene is TRBV20-1, the J gene TRBJ1-1, with D perhaps TRBD1 (6 bases). The CDR3 is 11 residues long. Germline V lookup: CDR1 DFQATT, CDR2 SNEGSKA (reference sequence). The CDR3 bases are TGCAAAACAGGGCTAAACACTGAAGCTTTCTTT. Translation gives CKTGLNTEAFF.

V usage is TRBV5-1 and J usage is TRBJ1-2; the D is unclear. Germline CDR1 SGHRS, CDR2 YFSETQ. CDR3 length equals 15 residues. V dropped 0 bases and J dropped 4 bases, with 13 bases sitting between them. CDR3 sequence (DNA): TGCGCCAGCAGCTTGGATTCGACTTCCTTCTATGGCTACACCTTC. This gives the protein CASSLDSTSFYGYTF.

The chain joins TRBV28 to TRBJ1-1; D ambiguous. Trimming removed 2 bases at V and 1 base at J, with 8 bases between. Germline CDR1 MDHEN, CDR2 SYDVKM. The CDR3 length is 14 residues. The CDR3 nucleotides are TGTGCCAGCAGTTTAGTGACAAAGAACACTGAAGCTTTCTTT. This gives the protein CASSLVTKNTEAFF.

The V gene is TRBV6-1, the J gene TRBJ1-2; a weak D match, TRBD1 (6 bases). Per the germline V gene, CDR1 is MNHNS and CDR2 is SASEGT. V was cut by 4 bases and J by 2 bases, with 17 bases left in between. The length of the CDR3 is 16 residues. CDR3: CASSAEYRAANYGYTF. For the CDR3, the DNA is TGTGCCAGCAGTGCCGAATACAGGGCTGCCAACTATGGCTACACCTTC.

The V gene is TRBV2, the J gene TRBJ2-7, with 10 bases fitting TRBD2. This CDR3 is built from 14 residues. Germline CDR1 is SNHLY and CDR2 is FYNNEI. The ends lost 6 bases at V and 5 bases at J; junction bases unmatched: 7. CDR3 sequence: CASREREGLNEQYF. CDR3 DNA: TGTGCCAGCAGAGAGCGGGAGGGATTAAACGAGCAGTACTTC.

The chain recombines TRBV19 with TRBJ2-7; TRBD1 is a possible D gene (5 bases). Trimming shortened V by 6 bases and J by 1 base, and 13 bases separated the two germline ends. CDR1 and CDR2 from the germline V gene are LNHDA and SQIVND (reference sequence). The length of the CDR3 is 14 residues. In DNA, the CDR3 is TGTGCCAGTAGCCCCCAGGGTTTTTCCTACGAGCAGTACTTC. Its translation is CASSPQGFSYEQYF.

This chain connects TRBV5-4 to TRBJ1-2; 9 positions match TRBD1. This CDR3 spans 15 amino acids. Germline trimming cut 5 bases from V and 2 bases from J; bases unmatched to any gene: 7. In germline, CDR1 is SGHNT, CDR2 YYREEE (reference sequence). The CDR3 here is CASSLGDRENYGYTF. DNA of the CDR3: TGTGCCAGCAGTCTGGGGGACAGGGAGAACTATGGCTACACCTTC.

The chain uses TRBV19 and TRBJ1-3; no clear D. The CDR3 is made up of 14 amino acids. V was clipped by 5 bases and J by 8 bases, with 16 bases between them. Germline assignment: CDR1 LNHDA and CDR2 SQIVND (reference sequence). The CDR3 protein is CASSPVTPGYTIYF. In DNA, the CDR3 is TGTGCCAGTAGTCCTGTTACTCCCGGGTACACCATATATTTT.

Remarks on this clone: Other nucleotide sequences from this sample produce the same CDR3. The gene calls are TRBV7-9 and TRBJ1-3, with D hard to call. V lost 0 bases to trimming and J lost 2 bases, with 2 bases between them. The CDR3 runs 13 residues. From germline, CDR1 is SEHNR and CDR2 FQNEAQ (reference sequence). In DNA form, the CDR3 reads TGTGCCAGCAGCTTAGCGGCTGGAAACACCATATATTTT. Amino acids: CASSLAAGNTIYF.

This clone was seen just once. The J gene is TRBJ2-1, the V gene TRBV2; D is uncertain. Germline lookup yields CDR1 SNHLY and CDR2 FYNNEI. The CDR3 runs 16 residues. Trimming left V 4 bases short and J 2 bases short, with 15 bases between. The CDR3 DNA is TGTGCCAGCAGTGCGGGTTCGGATGTCCCCTACAATGAGCAGTTCTTC. Translation: CASSAGSDVPYNEQFF.